Below are 7 T cell receptor beta chains sequenced from a single sample in a study of blood T cell repertoires in COVID-19. Using immunoSEQ multiplex PCR, the repertoire was profiled, and TCRdb retains in-frame clones only, with some absent. This table has roughly 230,000 clones, roughly four fifths appearing once. The sequencing input was peripheral blood. The receptor source for this set is a man aged 45-65 years with active or convalescent COVID-19.

The chain uses TRBV6-2 or TRBV6-3 and TRBJ1-2, with TRBD1 matching 9 bases. The germline V gene encodes CDR1 MNHEY and CDR2 SVGEGT. Losses at the gene ends were 6 bases for V and 2 bases for J; bases not matched to a gene: 4. The CDR3 loop spans 14 amino acids. The CDR3 DNA reads as TGTGCCAGCAGCTCCGGGACAGGGAACTATGGCTACACCTTC. Protein: CASSSGTGNYGYTF.

This clone was seen once. V gene TRBV10-1 combines with J gene TRBJ1-5; no firm D call. This CDR3 is 16 amino acids long. Trimming removed 0 bases at V and 1 base at J, with 10 bases between. The germline V gene has CDR1 WNHNN and CDR2 SYGVQD (reference sequence). The CDR3 DNA reads TGCGCCAGCAGTGAGTCCCCAGAAAAGAGCAATCAGCCCCAGCATTTT. This sequence encodes CASSESPEKSNQPQHF.

The chain joins TRBV24-1 to TRBJ1-5, with 10 bases lining up with TRBD1. CDR1 and CDR2 from the germline V gene are KGHDR and SFDVKD. The CDR3 runs to 14 residues. Germline trimming cut 7 bases from V and 5 bases from J; bases unmatched to any gene: 4. The CDR3 is CATSRTGGDQPQHF. The CDR3 DNA follows: TGTGCCACCAGCCGGACAGGGGGGGATCAGCCCCAGCATTTT.

The J gene is TRBJ1-4, the V gene TRBV9, with 9 bases aligning to TRBD1. V dropped 3 bases and J dropped 8; count of bases not matched to a gene: 5. The CDR3 has 14 residues. Per germline, CDR1 SGDLS and CDR2 YYNGEE. CDR3 loop: CASSGTGVGEKLFF. The CDR3, as DNA: TGTGCCAGCAGCGGGACAGGGGTAGGGGAAAAACTGTTTTTT.

V usage is TRBV7-9 and J usage is TRBJ1-4; D gene unclear. Germline CDR1 is SEHNR and CDR2 is FQNEAQ (reference sequence). There are 14 residues in the CDR3. V lost 0 bases to trimming and J lost 7 bases, with 9 bases between them. The CDR3 reads CASSLAAAGEKLFF. The CDR3 nucleotides are TGTGCCAGCAGCTTAGCGGCAGCGGGTGAAAAACTGTTTTTT.

The DNA of the CDR3 is TGTGCCACCAGCAGAGATTTAGCGGCCGGGGAACTGTTTTTT. This sequence encodes CATSRDLAAGELFF. The rearrangement uses TRBV15 and TRBJ1-4; D is ambiguous. This CDR3 contains 14 residues. Germline loops: CDR1 LNHNV, CDR2 YYDKDF (reference sequence). With 0 bases removed from V and 12 bases from J, the gap between germline ends came to 14 bases.

The chain recombines TRBV5-4 with TRBJ2-3; 9 bases are a match to TRBD1. The CDR3 contains 16 residues. Germline values: CDR1 SGHNT, CDR2 YYREEE (reference sequence). The V and J ends lost 3 bases and 3 bases, in that order; junction bases with no gene match: 8. The CDR3 DNA is TGTGCCAGCAGCTGGAACCCGGGACAGGGAACAGATACGCAGTATTTT. The encoded protein is CASSWNPGQGTDTQYF.